The text below deals with one T cell receptor beta chain. The antigen is not known. The germline CDR1 and CDR2 sequences are MGHDK and SYGVNS. V was cut by 7 bases and J by 6 bases, with 17 bases left in between. This CDR3 contains 14 residues. Assay used: immunoSEQ multiplex PCR; TCRdb lists only in-frame clones, some missing. The sample comprises around 55,000 clones, approximately 86% of which are singletons, and approximately 11% rests with the top ten. This record belongs to a study of OX40 agonist ivuxolimab in advanced cancers. Findings of the study overall: Not determined was the antigen specificity of the expanded peripheral T cells. Expanded clones were, on average, more numerous in CD8+ T cells than in CD4+.

This sequence joins TRBV25-1 and TRBJ2-3; no reliable D call. The starting material was CD4+ or CD8+ T cells sorted from blood, obtained in a trial of the OX40 agonist ivuxolimab. This clonotype was sampled from an adult with an advanced solid tumor such as melanoma, head and neck, liver or kidney cancer. CDR3 protein: CASNPQLLSDTQYF. The CDR3 region has the DNA TGTGCCAGCAACCCCCAGCTTTTGAGTGATACGCAGTATTTT.